This TCR beta chain was recovered during a study of blood T cells in healthy people across ages. General study points: Diversity estimates from one million T cells were considered underestimates.

The CDR3 consists of 18 residues. A second PCR of 7 to 11 cycles used a sample-barcoded 5' primer and a J-beta primer mix. Each CDR3 protein gets one entry after TCRdb re-called the 5' RACE reads with MiXCR. This table holds roughly 800,000 distinct CDR3 sequences, around 24% found once. In the case of this clonotype: Its specificity is unknown.

These records were also assigned to another study, of T cells of mothers and their children. That paper adds: The authors found no persistent microchimeric T cell clones.

The sample comprised blood. The receptor was isolated from a boy under 18 in good health. V is TRBV21-1 and J is TRBJ2-1; the table names TRBD1, a call not compared with the DNA. TRBV21-1 is a listed pseudogene. CDR3 sequence: CASSKVGGRDDPYNEQFF. For the CDR3, the DNA is TGTGCCAGCAGCAAAGTGGGGGGTAGGGATGACCCCTACAATGAGCAGTTCTTC.